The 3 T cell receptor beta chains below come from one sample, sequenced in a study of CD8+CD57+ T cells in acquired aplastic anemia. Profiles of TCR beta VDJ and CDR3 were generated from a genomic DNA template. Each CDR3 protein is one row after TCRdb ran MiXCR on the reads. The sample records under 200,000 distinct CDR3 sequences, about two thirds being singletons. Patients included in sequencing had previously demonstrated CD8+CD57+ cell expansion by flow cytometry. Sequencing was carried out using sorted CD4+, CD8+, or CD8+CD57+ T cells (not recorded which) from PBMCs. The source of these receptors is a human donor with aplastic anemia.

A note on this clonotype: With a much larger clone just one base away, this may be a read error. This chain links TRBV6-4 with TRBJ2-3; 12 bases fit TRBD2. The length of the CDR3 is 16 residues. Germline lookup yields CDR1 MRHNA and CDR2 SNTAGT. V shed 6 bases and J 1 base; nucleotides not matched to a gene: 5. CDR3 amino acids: CASSERTSGGTDTQYF. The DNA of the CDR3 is TGTGCCAGCAGCGAAAGGACTAGCGGGGGCACAGATACGCAGTATTTT.

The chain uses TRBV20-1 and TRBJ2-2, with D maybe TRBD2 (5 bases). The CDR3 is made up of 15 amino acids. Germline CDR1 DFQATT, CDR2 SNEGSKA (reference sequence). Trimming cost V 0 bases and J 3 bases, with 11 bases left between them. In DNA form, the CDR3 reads TGCAGTGCTAGAGACAGCGGTGACTACACCGGGGAGCTGTTTTTT. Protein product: CSARDSGDYTGELFF.

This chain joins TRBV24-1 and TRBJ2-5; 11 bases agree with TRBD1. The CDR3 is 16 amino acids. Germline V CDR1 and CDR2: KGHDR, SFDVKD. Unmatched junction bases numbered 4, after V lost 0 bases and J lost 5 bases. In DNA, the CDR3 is TGTGCCACCAGTGATTTGGGACAGGGGGCACGGGAGACCCAGTACTTC. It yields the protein CATSDLGQGARETQYF.